The 7 T cell receptor beta chains listed next were all sequenced from one sample in a study of T cell responses to AZD1222 COVID-19 vaccine. TCRdb keeps only in-frame clones here, not all; method: immunoSEQ multiplex PCR. Among 110,000 to 150,000 clones listed, around 93% were seen once. Sample: peripheral blood, taken on day 0 of AZD1222 vaccination. These receptors originate from an adult in good health.

V gene TRBV28 combines with J gene TRBJ2-7; no clear D. Germline CDR1 reads MDHEN; CDR2 reads SYDVKM. Trimming cost V 5 bases and J 3 bases, with 14 bases left between them. The length of the CDR3 is 14 residues. CDR3: CASSASQPSYEQYF. The CDR3 bases are TGTGCCAGCAGTGCTTCACAACCAAGCTACGAGCAGTACTTC.

The rearrangement joins TRBV19 to TRBJ1-1, with a possible D match to TRBD1 (5 bases). Germline V gene sequence: CDR1 LNHDA, CDR2 SQIVND (reference sequence). The CDR3 length is 13 residues. Trimming shortened V by 5 bases and J by 4 bases, and 11 bases separated the two germline ends. For the CDR3, the DNA is TGTGCCAGTAGTTGGCAGGGAGGCACTGAAGCTTTCTTT. Translated: CASSWQGGTEAFF.

The rearrangement links TRBV19 to TRBJ2-4; 11 nucleotides match TRBD1. J was trimmed by 0 bases and V by 4 bases; bases with no gene match: 8. Germline CDR1 is LNHDA and CDR2 is SQIVND (reference sequence). The CDR3 runs to 18 residues. CDR3 DNA sequence: TGTGCCAGTAGTAAAATCCTGGGACAGGGGGTAGCCAAAAACATTCAGTACTTC. Protein: CASSKILGQGVAKNIQYF.

The chain recombines TRBV2 with TRBJ1-2; D gene ambiguous. The V end was cut by 6 bases, the J end by 2 bases, with 16 bases between. The CDR3 runs to 15 residues. Germline V gene lookup returns CDR1 SNHLY and CDR2 FYNNEI. The CDR3 loop reads CASRAGPSSNYGYTF. In nucleotides, the CDR3 is TGTGCCAGCAGAGCCGGGCCCTCCTCGAACTATGGCTACACCTTC.

J is TRBJ1-3 and V is TRBV13; possible D gene TRBD1, 5 bases. The germline V and J ends were trimmed by 5 bases and 4 bases, with 12 bases remaining between them. Germline-derived CDR1 and CDR2 are PRHDT and FYEKMQ (reference sequence). This CDR3 contains 14 residues. CDR3 region: CASSPRTMGNTIYF. For the CDR3, the DNA is TGTGCCAGCAGCCCCAGGACAATGGGAAACACCATATATTTT.

The chain joins TRBV6-5 to TRBJ2-5; TRBD1 matches 7 bases. Germline V gives CDR1 MNHEY, CDR2 SVGAGI. V shed 0 bases and J 4 bases; nucleotides not matched to a gene: 2. This CDR3 region has 14 residues. The CDR3 is CASSYSRQGETQYF. CDR3 DNA: TGTGCCAGCAGTTACTCCAGACAGGGAGAGACCCAGTACTTC.

The rearrangement uses TRBV6-2 or TRBV6-3 and TRBJ1-6; D not resolved. The germline V gene encodes CDR1 MNHEY and CDR2 SVGEGT. V gave up 0 bases and J gave up 7 bases, with 10 bases separating them. The CDR3 consists of 15 residues. The CDR3 nucleotides are TGTGCCAGCAGTTACTCGTTCCTTGGGAATTCACCCCTCCACTTT. Encoded protein: CASSYSFLGNSPLHF.